Given below is one T cell receptor (beta chain) in context. Its specificity is unknown. TCRdb re-called the 5' RACE reads with MiXCR, one entry per CDR3 protein. The table lists some 290,000 distinct CDR3 sequences, around 20% of them singletons. CDR3 length equals 12 residues. Trimming removed 8 bases from V and 5 bases from J, with 13 bases in between. Germline values: CDR1 MNHEY, CDR2 SVGAGI. This entry is derived from a study of CD8 T cells in ankylosing spondylitis. Points from the study as a whole: Significantly higher representation of disease-linked clones was reported for matched ankylosing spondylitis synovial fluid. Roughly eight highly homologous variants made up a TCR beta motif that seemed to typify ankylosing spondylitis blood. Prior literature has documented some motif variants in synovial fluid and blood from reactive arthritis.

The source is a male donor with ankylosing spondylitis or in good health (not recorded which). The chain has TRBV6-5 and TRBJ2-7; the D gene is possibly TRBD1 (5 bases). Specimen: blood, either unsorted or a sorted T cell fraction (not recorded which). CDR3 sequence reads: CASRKTVNEQYV. The CDR3 DNA follows: TGTGCCAGCCGCAAGACAGTAAACGAGCAGTACGTC.